A selection of T cell receptor beta chains follows, all from one sample in a study of OX40 agonist ivuxolimab in advanced cancers. Sequenced by immunoSEQ multiplex PCR; TCRdb stores in-frame clones only, minus some. This repertoire shows roughly 8,200 clones, around 75% found once; its top ten account for approximately 16%. Here the sequenced sample was CD4+ or CD8+ T cells sorted from blood, taken in a trial of the OX40 agonist ivuxolimab. The source is an adult with an advanced solid tumor such as melanoma, head and neck, liver or kidney cancer. CDR3s include the opening cysteine and the closing phenylalanine or tryptophan. Fields, in order: V gene, J gene, clone size, D gene, CDR3 protein, CDR3 DNA. D genes are given only for firm matches. Size values are once, few and many counts, or a class for expanded clones, and some rows have none.

TRBV5-8,TRBJ2-7,-,-,CASSLGEGGYEQYF,TGTGCCAGCAGCTTGGGTGAGGGGGGCTACGAGCAGTACTTC
TRBV7-6,TRBJ2-7,-,TRBD2,CASSPSGGVDEQYF,TGTGCCAGCAGCCCGAGTGGGGGGGTCGACGAGCAGTACTTC
TRBV2,TRBJ2-4,-,-,CASIEGAGMAKNIQYF,TGTGCCAGCATCGAAGGGGCAGGGATGGCCAAAAACATTCAGTACTTC
TRBV29-1,TRBJ1-2,few,TRBD1,CSARDREYYGYTF,TGCAGCGCCCGGGACAGGGAGTACTATGGCTACACCTTC
TRBV13,TRBJ2-1,-,-,CASSTILGSEQFF,TGTGCCAGCAGCACCATATTGGGCAGTGAGCAGTTCTTC
TRBV5-6,TRBJ2-5,-,-,CASRTVGDGQETQYF,TGTGCCAGCAGGACCGTAGGGGACGGTCAAGAGACCCAGTACTTC
TRBV4-3,TRBJ2-7,once,-,CASSQGVGAYYEQYF,TGCGCCAGCAGCCAAGGGGTTGGAGCTTACTACGAGCAGTACTTC
TRBV7-9,TRBJ2-3,-,-,CASSYVGQEHTDTQYF,TGTGCCAGCAGCTACGTGGGGCAGGAGCACACAGATACGCAGTATTTT
TRBV4-3,TRBJ2-1,-,-,CASSQEVTWDEQFF,TGCGCCAGCAGCCAAGAGGTAACGTGGGATGAGCAGTTCTTC
TRBV11-2,TRBJ2-3,-,-,CASSLFPQPDTQYF,TGTGCCAGCAGTCTATTCCCCCAACCAGATACGCAGTATTTT
TRBV9,TRBJ2-1,-,TRBD2,CASATGGTDDEQFF,TGTGCCTCTGCGACGGGGGGTACGGATGATGAGCAGTTCTTC
TRBV25-1,TRBJ1-2,-,-,CASSELGAYGYTF,TGTGCCAGCAGTGAACTTGGGGCCTATGGCTACACCTTC
TRBV11-2,TRBJ1-4,-,-,CASSLNPLLESNEKLFF,TGTGCCAGCAGCTTAAACCCCCTCTTGGAGTCTAATGAAAAACTGTTTTTT
TRBV9,TRBJ2-1,-,TRBD2,CASSARLAGRYNEQFF,TGTGCCAGCAGCGCCCGACTAGCGGGGAGATACAATGAGCAGTTCTTC
TRBV2,TRBJ2-7,once,-,CASSYGGNSYEQYF,TGTGCCAGCAGTTATGGGGGCAACTCCTACGAGCAGTACTTC
TRBV10-1,TRBJ1-4,-,-,CASLQGGLFF,TGCGCCAGCTTACAGGGTGGCCTGTTTTTT
TRBV6-6,TRBJ1-4,-,-,CASSYGDGLFF,TGTGCCAGCAGTTACGGGGACGGGCTGTTTTTT
TRBV6-6,TRBJ1-2,-,TRBD1,CASIRGLNGYTF,TGTGCCAGCATTAGGGGGCTGAATGGCTACACCTTC
TRBV7-9,TRBJ2-3,-,-,CASRHSGGQGTWFTDTQYF,TGTGCCAGCAGACATTCCGGGGGGCAGGGAACCTGGTTCACAGATACGCAGTATTTT
TRBV7-6,TRBJ2-3,-,-,CASSRSDLSTDTQYF,TGTGCCAGCAGCCGCTCGGATTTAAGCACAGATACGCAGTATTTT
TRBV6-1,TRBJ1-1,-,-,CASLGGGYTEAFF,TGTGCCAGCTTAGGGGGGGGGTACACTGAAGCTTTCTTT
TRBV9,TRBJ1-6,-,-,CASSVDNSPLHF,TGTGCCAGCAGCGTCGACAATTCACCCCTCCACTTT
TRBV2,TRBJ2-7,few,TRBD2,CASSETSGGPYEQYF,TGTGCCAGCAGTGAGACTAGCGGGGGACCCTACGAGCAGTACTTC
TRBV19,TRBJ2-7,-,-,CASSRGDSRRNEQYF,TGTGCCAGTAGTAGAGGGGACTCTCGTAGGAACGAGCAGTACTTC
TRBV2,TRBJ1-2,-,-,CATSGPGLTNYGYTF,TGTGCCACCTCAGGGCCGGGACTTACTAACTATGGCTACACCTTC